The T cell receptor (beta chain) described here comes from a study of blood T cell repertoires in COVID-19. Background on the study: Samples of COVID-19 (acute and convalescent) were obtained from the United States, Italy and Spain. In each case, the material was cDNA or gDNA derived from T cells, B-cell-depleted T cells, or PBMCs.

Authors' methods: From reference gene primer amplification, estimates of nucleated cell counts were derived. The assay was immunoSEQ multiplex PCR, and TCRdb's table has in-frame clones only and misses some. V and J calls and clone size are given by that table; D and trimming were obtained from the DNA. The table has 50,000 to 65,000 clones, roughly 90% seen once. Germline assignment: CDR1 SGHTA and CDR2 FQGNSA. The CDR3 length is 17 residues. J lost 1 base, V lost 3 bases, and 8 bases had no gene match. The chain couples TRBV7-2 to TRBJ2-1; 8 bases line up with TRBD2. This sequence was found in a man between 60 and 70 years old with acute or convalescent COVID-19. What was sequenced was peripheral blood. The CDR3 sequence is CASSFDLAGSSYNEQFF. The CDR3 nucleotides are TGTGCCAGCAGCTTCGACCTAGCGGGTTCTTCCTACAATGAGCAGTTCTTC.